This T cell receptor (beta chain) is from a study of blood T cell repertoires in COVID-19. V gave up 4 bases and J gave up 5 bases, with 12 bases separating them. The CDR3 has 14 amino acids. Germline-derived CDR1 and CDR2 are WSHSY and SAAADI. In the source study's methods: Quantification of nucleated cells was approximated via reference gene primer amplification. Repertoires were generated with immunoSEQ multiplex PCR, while TCRdb's copy carries only in-frame clones and drops some. The D gene and trimming were derived from the DNA, and the V and J assignments and clone size from that table. The data hold about 200,000 clones, with about 90% observed a single time.

V usage is TRBV10-2 and J usage is TRBJ1-3; weak D call: TRBD1 (5 bases). Input material: peripheral blood. The origin of this receptor is a woman between 65 and 79 years old with acute or convalescent COVID-19. CDR3 in DNA: TGCGCCAGCAGTGTGACAGTGGATAGAAACACCATATATTTT. Protein: CASSVTVDRNTIYF.